These 10 T cell receptor beta chains were all obtained from the same sample, sequenced in a study of blood T cell repertoires in COVID-19. The repertoire was sequenced with immunoSEQ multiplex PCR; TCRdb's copy has only in-frame clones and lacks some. Found here are approximately 300,000 clones, 85% of them singletons; the top ten hold 1.5% to 2%. The sequenced sample consisted of PBMCs or T cells enriched from blood (not recorded which). These receptors originate from a woman aged 25 to 45 who had been exposed to COVID-19.

The J gene is TRBJ1-1, the V gene TRBV9; D is perhaps TRBD1 (6 bases). The CDR3 extends over 14 amino acids. Trimming shortened V by 0 bases and J by 5 bases, and 11 bases separated the two germline ends. Germline V CDR1 and CDR2: SGDLS, YYNGEE. For the CDR3, the DNA is TGTGCCAGCAGCGTAGAAACAGGGAGAACTGAAGCTTTCTTT. Amino acid sequence: CASSVETGRTEAFF.

The V call is TRBV2, the J call TRBJ2-7; TRBD1 matches 9 bases. The germline V gene has CDR1 SNHLY and CDR2 FYNNEI. This CDR3 is 14 amino acids long. Trimming at V came to 8 bases and at J to 3 bases, leaving 8 bases not matched to a gene. The CDR3 spells CASSWGGQGYEQYF. Here the CDR3 DNA reads TGTGCCAGCTCCTGGGGGGGACAGGGCTACGAGCAGTACTTC.

A few counts support this clone. This chain uses TRBV5-1 with TRBJ2-3; 11 bases are a match to TRBD1. CDR3 size: 16 residues. Germline CDR1 SGHRS, CDR2 YFSETQ. Trimming removed 2 bases from V and 2 bases from J; junction bases left unmatched: 4. The CDR3 DNA follows: TGCGCCAGCAGCTTCGGACAGGGGGCCCTCACAGATACGCAGTATTTT. It translates to CASSFGQGALTDTQYF. Drawing the rest from reference TRBV5-1 and TRBJ2-3, the complete variable domain is KAGVTQTPRYLIKTRGQQVTLSCSPISGHRSVSWYQQTPGQGLQFLFEYFSETQRNKGNFPGRFSGRQFSNSRSEMNVSTLELGDSALYLCASSFGQGALTDTQYFGPGTRLTVL.

V gene TRBV3-1 (or the pseudogene TRBV3-2) combines with J gene TRBJ2-7; 14 bases fit TRBD2. Germline V lookup: CDR1 LGHDT, CDR2 YNNKEL (reference sequence). This CDR3 has 15 amino acids. J gave up 3 bases and V 4 bases, and 2 bases lay outside the gene matches. The CDR3 nucleotides are TGTGCCAGCAGCCGGACTAGCGGGGGGATCTACGAGCAGTACTTC. It translates to CASSRTSGGIYEQYF.

The chain links TRBV11-1 to TRBJ2-2, with D uncertain. Trimming left V 2 bases short and J 1 base short, with 5 bases between. This CDR3 region has 14 residues. Germline lookup yields CDR1 SGHAT and CDR2 FQDESV (reference sequence). CDR3 bases: TGTGCCAGCAGCTTACACAGGAACACCGGGGAGCTGTTTTTT. Its protein product is CASSLHRNTGELFF.

The chain joins TRBV19 to TRBJ1-6, with 8 bases matching TRBD1. CDR1 LNHDA and CDR2 SQIVND come from the germline V gene (reference sequence). V was clipped by 6 bases and J by 11 bases; unmatched bases: 12. The CDR3 has 15 residues. CDR3 sequence: CASSSGQADSTPLHF. DNA for the CDR3: TGTGCCAGTAGCTCGGGACAGGCTGATTCTACACCCCTCCACTTT.

This clone has only a few counts. The chain has TRBV7-9 and TRBJ2-4; 8 bases fit TRBD2. The CDR3 is 15 residues long. V gave up 3 bases and J gave up 4 bases; unmatched junction bases: 5. Germline loops: CDR1 SEHNR, CDR2 FQNEAQ (reference sequence). CDR3 sequence reads: CASSFLSGGKNIQYF. The CDR3 nucleotides are TGTGCCAGCAGCTTTCTTTCGGGAGGGAAAAACATTCAGTACTTC.

CDR3 coding DNA: TGTGCCAGAAGCTTGTTGCTAGCGGGGGGACAGTACCAAGAGACCCAGTACTTC. Translation gives CARSLLLAGGQYQETQYF. This chain links TRBV5-3 with TRBJ2-5, with TRBD2 matching over 11 bases. TRBV5-3 falls under the ORF class, with uncertain function. This CDR3 has 18 residues. J gave up 0 bases and V 1 base, and 8 bases lay outside the gene matches.

The chain combines TRBV30 with TRBJ2-5; D remains unclear. Looked up from germline, CDR1 is GTSNPN and CDR2 is SVGIG (reference sequence). V gave up 4 bases and J gave up 4 bases, with 10 bases separating them. The CDR3 is 12 amino acids. The CDR3 DNA reads TGTGCCTGGACGATTCTACCAGAGACCCAGTACTTC. Protein product: CAWTILPETQYF. Based on the CDR3 plus reference TRBV30 and TRBJ2-5, the full variable domain is SQTIHQWPATLVQPVGSPLSLECTVEGTSNPNLYWYRQAAGRGLQLLFYSVGIGQISSEVPQNLSASRPQDRQFILSSKKLLLSDSGFYLCAWTILPETQYFGPGTRLLVL.

This chain uses TRBV2 with TRBJ1-5; TRBD1 matches 9 bases. Germline V gene data show CDR1 as SNHLY and CDR2 as FYNNEI. The junction had 4 bases not matched to a gene; V was cut back by 2 bases and J by 5 bases. This CDR3 is 15 amino acids long. Here the CDR3 reads CASSEPDRGDQPQHF. In DNA form, the CDR3 reads TGTGCCAGCAGTGAACCGGACAGGGGCGATCAGCCCCAGCATTTT.